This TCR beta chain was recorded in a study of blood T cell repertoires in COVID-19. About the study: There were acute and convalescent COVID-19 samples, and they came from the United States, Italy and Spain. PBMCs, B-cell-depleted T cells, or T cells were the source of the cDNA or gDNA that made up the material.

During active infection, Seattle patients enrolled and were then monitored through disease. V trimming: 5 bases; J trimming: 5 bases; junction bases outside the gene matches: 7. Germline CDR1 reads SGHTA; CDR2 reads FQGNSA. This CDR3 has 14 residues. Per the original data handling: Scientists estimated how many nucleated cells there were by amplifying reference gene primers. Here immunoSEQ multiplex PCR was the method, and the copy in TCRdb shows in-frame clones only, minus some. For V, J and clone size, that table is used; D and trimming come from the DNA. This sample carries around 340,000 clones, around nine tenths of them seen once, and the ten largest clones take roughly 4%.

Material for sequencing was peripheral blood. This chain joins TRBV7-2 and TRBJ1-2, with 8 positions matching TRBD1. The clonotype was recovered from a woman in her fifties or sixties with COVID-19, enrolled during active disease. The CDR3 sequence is CASSQTGAGYGYTF. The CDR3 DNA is TGTGCCAGCAGCCAGACAGGGGCCGGTTATGGCTACACCTTC.